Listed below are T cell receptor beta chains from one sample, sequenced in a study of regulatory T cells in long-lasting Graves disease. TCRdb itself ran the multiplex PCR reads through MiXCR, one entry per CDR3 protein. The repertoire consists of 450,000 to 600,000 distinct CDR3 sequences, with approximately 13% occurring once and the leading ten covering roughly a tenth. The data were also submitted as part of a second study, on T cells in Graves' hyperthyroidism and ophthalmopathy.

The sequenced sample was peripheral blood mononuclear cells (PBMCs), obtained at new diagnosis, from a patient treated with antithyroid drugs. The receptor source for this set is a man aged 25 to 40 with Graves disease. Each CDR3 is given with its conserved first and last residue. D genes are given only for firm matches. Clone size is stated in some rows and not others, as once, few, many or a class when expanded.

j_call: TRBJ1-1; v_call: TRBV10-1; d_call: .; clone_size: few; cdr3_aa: CASTLSLGAEAFF; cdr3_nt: TGCGCCAGCACCCTTTCCCTGGGAGCTGAAGCTTTCTTT
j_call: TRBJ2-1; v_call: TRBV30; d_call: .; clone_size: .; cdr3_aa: CAWSLARGISEQFF; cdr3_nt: TGTGCCTGGAGCCTGGCCCGGGGGATTAGTGAGCAGTTCTTC
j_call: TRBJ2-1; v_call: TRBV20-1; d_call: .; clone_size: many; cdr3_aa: CSPHPPQRQQFF; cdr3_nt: TGCAGTCCTCATCCCCCCCAGCGGCAGCAGTTCTTC
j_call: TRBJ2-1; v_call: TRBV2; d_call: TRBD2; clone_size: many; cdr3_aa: CASTYSGVSYNEQFF; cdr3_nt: TGTGCCAGCACCTACAGCGGGGTCTCCTACAATGAGCAGTTCTTC
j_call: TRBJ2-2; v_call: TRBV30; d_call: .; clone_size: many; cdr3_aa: CAWSARRTGELFF; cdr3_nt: TGTGCCTGGAGTGCCAGACGGACCGGGGAGCTGTTTTTT
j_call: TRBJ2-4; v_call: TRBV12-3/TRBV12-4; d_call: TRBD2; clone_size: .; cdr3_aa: CASSSGLAGENIQYF; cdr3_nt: TGTGCCAGCAGTTCAGGACTAGCGGGAGAAAACATTCAGTACTTC
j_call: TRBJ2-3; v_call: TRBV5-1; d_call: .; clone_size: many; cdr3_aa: CASSLGDRITDTQYF; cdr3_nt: TGCGCCAGCAGCTTGGGAGACAGGATAACAGATACGCAGTATTTT
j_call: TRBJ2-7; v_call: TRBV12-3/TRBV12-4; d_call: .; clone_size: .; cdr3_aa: CASSAGRLYYEQYF; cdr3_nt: TGTGCCAGCAGTGCGGGACGGCTATACTACGAGCAGTACTTC
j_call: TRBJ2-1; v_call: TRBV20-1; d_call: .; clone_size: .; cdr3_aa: CSVVPGLPYNEQFF; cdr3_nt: TGCAGTGTCGTGCCGGGACTTCCATACAATGAGCAGTTCTTC
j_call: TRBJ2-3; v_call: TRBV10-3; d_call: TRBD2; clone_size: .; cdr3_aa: CAISEIWRGIEAGGTTDTQYF; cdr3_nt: TGTGCCATCAGTGAGATTTGGCGCGGGATAGAAGCGGGAGGAACCACAGATACGCAGTATTTT
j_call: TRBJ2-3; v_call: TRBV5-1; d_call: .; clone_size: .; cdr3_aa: CASSLAGLGSGPDTQYF; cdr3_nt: TGCGCCAGCAGCTTGGCTGGGCTGGGGTCGGGGCCAGATACGCAGTATTTT
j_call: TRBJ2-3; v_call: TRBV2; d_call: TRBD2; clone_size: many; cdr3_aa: CASSPSGGTQYF; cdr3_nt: TGTGCCAGCAGTCCGAGCGGGGGTACGCAGTATTTT
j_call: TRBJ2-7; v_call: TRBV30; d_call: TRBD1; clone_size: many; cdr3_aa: CAWGTAYEQYF; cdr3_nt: TGTGCCTGGGGGACAGCCTACGAGCAGTACTTC
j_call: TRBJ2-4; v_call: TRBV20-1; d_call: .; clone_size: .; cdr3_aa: CSATRWDSVKYF; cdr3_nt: TGCAGTGCTACGCGGTGGGATAGTGTTAAGTACTTC
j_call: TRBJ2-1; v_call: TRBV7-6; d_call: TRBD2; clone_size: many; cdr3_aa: CASSLLGLAGYNEQFF; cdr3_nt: TGTGCCAGCAGCTTATTGGGACTAGCGGGGTATAATGAGCAGTTCTTC
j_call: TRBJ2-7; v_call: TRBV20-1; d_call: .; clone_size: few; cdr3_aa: CSADGPETLF; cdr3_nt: TGCAGTGCAGACGGGCCCGAAACCCTATTC
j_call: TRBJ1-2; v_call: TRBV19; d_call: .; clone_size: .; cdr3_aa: CASRDVLDGYTF; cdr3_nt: TGTGCCAGCCGGGACGTACTCGATGGCTACACCTTC
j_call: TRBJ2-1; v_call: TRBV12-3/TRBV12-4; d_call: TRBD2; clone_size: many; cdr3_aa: CASRSPLAGDTNEQFF; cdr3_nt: TGTGCCAGCAGGAGCCCACTAGCGGGAGATACGAATGAGCAGTTCTTC
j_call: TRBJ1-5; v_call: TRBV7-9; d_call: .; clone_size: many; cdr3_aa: CASSLEGRNQPQHF; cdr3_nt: TGTGCCAGCAGCTTAGAGGGACGGAATCAGCCCCAGCATTTT
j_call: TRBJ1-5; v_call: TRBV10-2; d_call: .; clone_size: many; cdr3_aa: CASSEDRLGNQPQHF; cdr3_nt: TGCGCCAGCAGTGAAGACAGGTTGGGCAATCAGCCCCAGCATTTT
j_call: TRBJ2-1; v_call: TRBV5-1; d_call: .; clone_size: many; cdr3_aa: CASSFNMGNEQFF; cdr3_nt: TGCGCCAGCAGCTTTAACATGGGGAATGAGCAGTTCTTC
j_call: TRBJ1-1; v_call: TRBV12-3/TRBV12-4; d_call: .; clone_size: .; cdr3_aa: CASSPSLPGTEAFF; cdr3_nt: TGTGCCAGCAGTCCAAGTTTACCCGGGACTGAAGCTTTCTTT